Presented here are 26 T cell receptor beta chains from one specimen sequenced in a study of cytomegalovirus exposure and HLA in healthy donors. PCR involved 60 Vbeta and 13 Jbeta primers. TCRdb's table, derived via immunoSEQ multiplex PCR, lists solely in-frame clones and lacks some. The sample records over 130,000 clones, 70% to 85% being singletons. The sequenced sample was PBMCs. The source of these receptors is a male donor in good health and CMV-seronegative.

The chain combines TRBV5-4 with TRBJ2-1; no firm D call. Trimming cost V 0 bases and J 4 bases, with 2 bases left between them. Germline V lookup: CDR1 SGHNT, CDR2 YYREEE (reference sequence). The CDR3 is 12 residues long. Here the CDR3 DNA reads TGTGCCAGCAGCTTGGTATACAATGAGCAGTTCTTC. It yields the protein CASSLVYNEQFF.

V and J are TRBV5-1 and TRBJ2-2; 8 nucleotides agree with TRBD2. The CDR3 loop spans 16 amino acids. Germline V gene data show CDR1 as SGHRS and CDR2 as YFSETQ. The junction had 10 bases not matched to a gene; V was cut back by 5 bases and J by 4 bases. For the CDR3, the DNA is TGCGCCAGCAGGGATCTGGGACTAGGTAGCACCGGGGAGCTGTTTTTT. Encoded protein: CASRDLGLGSTGELFF.

The rearrangement links TRBV7-9 to TRBJ1-4; D unresolved. V dropped 3 bases and J dropped 7 bases, with 12 bases sitting between them. This CDR3 comprises 14 residues. The germline gives CDR1 SEHNR, CDR2 FQNEAQ (reference sequence). The CDR3 here is CASSFLLSGEKLFF. The CDR3 DNA reads TGTGCCAGCAGCTTTCTCCTGTCGGGTGAAAAACTGTTTTTT.

This clone was counted once. CDR3 DNA: TGTGCCAGCAGCTCACGGACATCCCTTTGGGGCACAGATACGCAGTATTTT. Protein: CASSSRTSLWGTDTQYF. V usage is TRBV7-6 and J usage is TRBJ2-3; a possible D gene is TRBD1 (5 bases). Germline V gene lookup returns CDR1 SGHVS and CDR2 FNYEAQ. The V and J ends lost 4 bases and 1 base respectively, with 18 bases between them. The CDR3 has 17 amino acids.

The J gene is TRBJ1-4, the V gene TRBV6-6, with a tentative D call TRBD1 (6 bases). CDR3 length: 13 residues. Germline V CDR1 and CDR2: MNHNY, SVGAGI (reference sequence). Trimming cost V 7 bases and J 10 bases, with 16 bases left between them. CDR3 nucleotide sequence: TGTGCCAGCAATACCGGTGGGGGCGCAAAACTGTTTTTT. It codes for CASNTGGGAKLFF.

The chain links TRBV5-1 to TRBJ2-5, with TRBD1 matching over 12 bases. The CDR3 has 19 residues. Germline lookup yields CDR1 SGHRS and CDR2 YFSETQ. V lost 6 bases, J lost 5 bases, and 20 bases stayed unmatched. The CDR3 spells CASTFGTGGGGTKRETQYF. Here the CDR3 DNA reads TGCGCCAGCACCTTCGGGACAGGGGGCGGGGGAACGAAACGGGAGACCCAGTACTTC.

The genes are TRBV30 and TRBJ2-7, with 11 bases identical to TRBD2. This CDR3 contains 13 residues. V shed 1 base, J shed 5 bases, and the junction held 1 base outside the gene matches. Germline CDR1 is GTSNPN and CDR2 is SVGIG (reference sequence). The CDR3 sequence: CAWSGLAGHEQYF. CDR3 in DNA: TGTGCCTGGAGTGGACTAGCGGGACACGAGCAGTACTTC.

This clone was detected only once. The rearrangement uses TRBV6-5 and TRBJ2-1; 9 bases line up with TRBD2. The length of the CDR3 is 13 residues. CDR1 and CDR2 from the germline V gene are MNHEY and SVGAGI. With V trimmed by 6 bases and J by 8 bases, 5 bases remained unmatched. CDR3 protein: CASRGLAWDEQFF. The DNA of the CDR3 is TGTGCCAGCAGAGGACTAGCGTGGGATGAGCAGTTCTTC.

This chain uses TRBV5-1 with TRBJ2-2, with D perhaps TRBD2 (5 bases). The CDR3 extends over 16 amino acids. Germline V gene lookup returns CDR1 SGHRS and CDR2 YFSETQ. The ends were cut back, 4 bases at V and 0 bases at J, with 13 bases in the middle. The CDR3 spells CASSPPSGANTGELFF. The DNA for the CDR3 is TGCGCCAGCAGCCCCCCCTCCGGGGCGAACACCGGGGAGCTGTTTTTT.

This rearrangement joins TRBV7-3 to TRBJ2-1, with 10 bases aligning to TRBD1. This CDR3 is 15 amino acids long. Losses at the gene ends were 5 bases for V and 10 bases for J; bases not matched to a gene: 11. Looked up from germline, CDR1 is SGHTA and CDR2 is FQGTGA. In nucleotides, the CDR3 is TGTGCCAGCAGCCTGAATAGACAGGGGGCGGGGGAGCAGTTCTTC. The encoded protein is CASSLNRQGAGEQFF.

The chain links TRBV28 to TRBJ2-2; D not resolved. V was cut by 1 base and J by 6 bases, with 9 bases left in between. Germline V gene sequence: CDR1 MDHEN, CDR2 SYDVKM. The CDR3 totals 14 residues. Here the CDR3 reads CASSLFRVPGELFF. The CDR3 DNA sequence: TGTGCCAGCAGTTTATTTCGGGTTCCCGGGGAGCTGTTTTTT.

This sequence joins TRBV7-2 and TRBJ2-2; tentative D call: TRBD2 (6 bases). Trimming took 4 bases from V and 1 from J, leaving 10 bases between them. This CDR3 has 15 residues. Germline CDR1 reads SGHTA; CDR2 reads FQGNSA. CDR3 DNA sequence: TGTGCCAGCAGCTCCTCGACTAGGAACACCGGGGAGCTGTTTTTT. Residues: CASSSSTRNTGELFF.

This chain connects TRBV6-5 to TRBJ2-7; TRBD1 matches at 10 bases. Germline trimming cut 5 bases from V and 6 bases from J; bases unmatched to any gene: 4. This CDR3 is built from 13 residues. CDR1 MNHEY and CDR2 SVGAGI come from the germline V gene. The CDR3 is CASSDRDRGEQYF. The CDR3 DNA is TGTGCCAGCAGTGACCGGGACAGGGGCGAGCAGTACTTC.

The DNA of the CDR3 is TGTGCCAGTAGTCTGGGACAGTCCTACGAGCAGTACTTC. It yields the protein CASSLGQSYEQYF. The chain employs TRBV19 and TRBJ2-7; TRBD1 matches at 7 bases. J gave up 1 base and V 5 bases, and 2 bases lay outside the gene matches. The CDR3 length is 13 residues. Germline-derived CDR1 and CDR2 are LNHDA and SQIVND (reference sequence).

The chain couples TRBV6-5 to TRBJ2-7; a possible D gene is TRBD1 (6 bases). The germline V and J ends were trimmed by 6 bases and 5 bases, with 20 bases remaining between them. The CDR3 length is 15 residues. Germline V gene lookup returns CDR1 MNHEY and CDR2 SVGAGI. The DNA for the CDR3 is TGTGCCAGCAGCCGAGTGGGGGCAGGTGAGGACGAGCAGTACTTC. This translates into CASSRVGAGEDEQYF.

The chain is built from TRBV19 and TRBJ2-2, with 10 nucleotides matching TRBD1. The CDR3 has 15 amino acids. The germline gives CDR1 LNHDA, CDR2 SQIVND (reference sequence). The junction had 4 bases not matched to a gene; V was cut back by 3 bases and J by 6 bases. The DNA for the CDR3 is TGTGCCAGTAGTATGGACAGGGGGTTTCCCGGGGAGCTGTTTTTT. It codes for CASSMDRGFPGELFF.

This clone was counted a few times. The rearrangement joins TRBV14 to TRBJ2-1, with TRBD1 matching over 8 bases. Germline CDR1 is SGHDN and CDR2 is FVKESK. V was clipped by 3 bases and J by 5 bases; unmatched bases: 6. This CDR3 comprises 15 residues. The CDR3 DNA reads as TGTGCCAGCAGCCATCCCCAGGGGGCCAACAATGAGCAGTTCTTC. Its translation: CASSHPQGANNEQFF.

V and J are TRBV5-8 and TRBJ2-7; TRBD1 agrees at 7 bases. V dropped 5 bases and J dropped 6; count of bases not matched to a gene: 5. Germline CDR1 reads SGHTS; CDR2 reads YDEGEE. This CDR3 has 12 amino acids. CDR3 amino acids: CASRRDSPEQYF. The CDR3 nucleotides read TGTGCCAGCAGGAGGGACAGTCCCGAGCAGTACTTC.

The genes are TRBV6-5 and TRBJ2-1; TRBD1 matches 9 bases. The CDR3 is 15 amino acids. Germline CDR1 MNHEY, CDR2 SVGAGI. After removal of 2 bases from V and 5 bases from J, the junction contained 4 bases not matched to a gene. CDR3 nucleotides: TGTGCCAGCAGTTACAGGACAGGGGAGGACAATGAGCAGTTCTTC. The encoded protein is CASSYRTGEDNEQFF.

The chain joins TRBV5-4 to TRBJ2-5; 7 nucleotides agree with TRBD1. V gave up 4 bases and J gave up 5 bases; unmatched junction bases: 5. The CDR3 is made up of 13 amino acids. From germline, CDR1 is SGHNT and CDR2 YYREEE (reference sequence). The CDR3 spells CASSPRGTETQYF. In nucleotides, the CDR3 is TGTGCCAGCAGCCCCAGGGGGACGGAGACCCAGTACTTC.

The genes are TRBV5-8 and TRBJ1-2; no clear D. Germline assignment: CDR1 SGHTS and CDR2 YDEGEE. Trimming removed 6 bases from V and 5 bases from J, with 8 bases in between. The CDR3 is 11 residues long. The CDR3 nucleotides read TGTGCCAGCACCCCACAGTATGGCTACACCTTC. Its translation is CASTPQYGYTF.

This clone has only a few counts. The CDR3, as DNA: TGTGCCAGCAGTTACGGCCGGAGGAATGAGCAGTTCTTC. It is translated as CASSYGRRNEQFF. The rearrangement uses TRBV6-5 and TRBJ2-1; possible D gene TRBD2, 5 bases. V lost 2 bases and J lost 7, with 9 bases in between. This CDR3 is built from 13 residues. Germline V CDR1 and CDR2: MNHEY, SVGAGI.

The chain employs TRBV5-1 and TRBJ2-1; tentatively, D is TRBD2 (5 bases). The V gene lost 2 bases and the J gene lost 2 bases, with 8 bases spanning the gap. The CDR3 has 14 residues. Germline-derived CDR1 and CDR2 are SGHRS and YFSETQ. CDR3 in amino acids: CASSFGGPYNEQFF. In DNA form, the CDR3 reads TGCGCCAGCAGCTTCGGCGGGCCCTACAATGAGCAGTTCTTC. The variable domain in full, completed from reference TRBV5-1 and TRBJ2-1, reads KAGVTQTPRYLIKTRGQQVTLSCSPISGHRSVSWYQQTPGQGLQFLFEYFSETQRNKGNFPGRFSGRQFSNSRSEMNVSTLELGDSALYLCASSFGGPYNEQFFGPGTRLTVL.

J is TRBJ2-3 and V is TRBV6-6; TRBD1 matches 8 bases. The CDR3 covers 15 residues. Germline assignment: CDR1 MNHNY and CDR2 SVGAGI (reference sequence). J lost 5 bases, V lost 5 bases, and 9 bases had no gene match. The CDR3 region is CASSGRTGFRDTQYF. CDR3 coding DNA: TGTGCCAGCAGTGGGAGGACAGGGTTCCGAGATACGCAGTATTTT.

The rearrangement uses TRBV27 and TRBJ2-7; TRBD2 aligns across 9 bases. Germline CDR1 MNHEY, CDR2 SMNVEV (reference sequence). This CDR3 has 16 residues. Germline trimming cut 0 bases from V and 4 bases from J; bases unmatched to any gene: 7. CDR3 protein: CASSLSLSGSMYEQYF. CDR3 nucleotide sequence: TGTGCCAGCAGTTTATCCCTTAGCGGGAGTATGTACGAGCAGTACTTC.

This chain uses TRBV7-9 with TRBJ2-2, with D possibly being TRBD1 (6 bases). CDR3 length: 15 amino acids. V dropped 7 bases and J dropped 1 base, with 13 bases sitting between them. Germline-derived CDR1 and CDR2 are SEHNR and FQNEAQ (reference sequence). The CDR3 sequence: CASTLGARNTGELFF. DNA of the CDR3: TGTGCCAGCACCCTGGGGGCGAGGAACACCGGGGAGCTGTTTTTT.